This is a list of T cell receptor beta chains from one sample in a study of shared clonotypes between healthy human individuals. Data came from immunoSEQ multiplex PCR; TCRdb stores just in-frame clones and leaves some out. Among roughly 500,000 clones listed, 70% to 85% were seen once. The sample taken for sequencing was PBMCs. Source of these receptors: a woman aged 40 to 50 in good health. Some clones in this sample may be carry-over from other donors' samples. Both conserved end residues are part of each CDR3. A D gene is named only where the DNA matches it firmly. Where a row states a size, it is once, few, many or the class of an expanded clone; other rows omit it.

size	V	J	D	CDR3	DNA
few	TRBV29-1	TRBJ1-1	.	CSVEDSPVGAEAFF	TGCAGCGTTGAAGATAGCCCCGTAGGGGCTGAAGCTTTCTTT
.	TRBV7-7	TRBJ2-1	TRBD2	CASSRGLDNEQFF	TGTGCTAGCAGCCGAGGACTAGACAATGAGCAGTTCTTC
.	TRBV5-1	TRBJ2-1	TRBD2	CASSFRTSAGNEQFF	TGCGCCAGCAGCTTCCGGACTAGCGCGGGAAATGAGCAGTTCTTC
many	TRBV2	TRBJ1-6	.	CASTGNSPLHF	TGTGCCAGCACGGGAAATTCACCCCTCCACTTT
.	TRBV28	TRBJ2-5	TRBD2	CASMASGMVVGETQYF	TGTGCCAGCATGGCTAGCGGGATGGTGGTAGGAGAGACCCAGTACTTC
.	TRBV19	TRBJ2-5	TRBD1	CASSRTGSWETQYF	TGTGCCAGTAGCCGGACAGGATCTTGGGAGACCCAGTACTTC
once	TRBV18	TRBJ1-2	TRBD1	CASSTGAANYGYTF	TGTGCCAGCTCGACAGGGGCCGCTAACTATGGCTACACCTTC
few	TRBV2	TRBJ2-7	.	CASSAPYEQYF	TGTGCCAGCAGCGCCCCCTACGAGCAGTACTTC
.	TRBV28	TRBJ1-4	.	CASTPGATNEKLFF	TGTGCCAGCACCCCTGGGGCAACTAATGAAAAACTGTTTTTT
.	TRBV30	TRBJ2-7	.	CAWMPGSSYEQYF	TGTGCCTGGATGCCAGGCAGCTCCTACGAGCAGTACTTC
once	TRBV11-2	TRBJ2-7	TRBD1	CASSPRTGYYEQYF	TGTGCCAGCAGTCCCCGGACAGGGTACTACGAGCAGTACTTC
.	TRBV6-5	TRBJ2-3	.	CASSYRGDTDTQYF	TGTGCCAGCAGTTATAGGGGGGACACAGATACGCAGTATTTT
.	TRBV5-4	TRBJ2-3	.	CASSSPLGTDTQYF	TGTGCCAGCAGTTCGCCACTAGGCACAGATACGCAGTATTTT
.	TRBV5-1	TRBJ1-2	.	CASSWNRDGYTF	TGCGCCAGCAGCTGGAACAGGGATGGCTACACCTTC
.	TRBV7-2	TRBJ2-4	TRBD2	CASSPRTSGSRFQNIQYF	TGTGCCAGCAGCCCGCGGACTAGCGGGAGTCGATTCCAAAACATTCAGTACTTC
.	TRBV5-1	TRBJ2-7	TRBD2	CASSPDGRGSHEQYF	TGCGCCAGCAGCCCCGACGGGAGGGGGTCCCACGAGCAGTACTTC